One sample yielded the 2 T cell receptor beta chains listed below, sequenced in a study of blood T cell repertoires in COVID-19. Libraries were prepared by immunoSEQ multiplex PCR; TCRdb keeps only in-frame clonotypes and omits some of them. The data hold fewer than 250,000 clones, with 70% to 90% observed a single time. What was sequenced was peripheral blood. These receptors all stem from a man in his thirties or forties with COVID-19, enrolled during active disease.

As DNA, the CDR3 is TGCAGCGTTGAAGATCGCGGCAGGGGCCCTAGCACAGATACGCAGTATTTT. Its translation: CSVEDRGRGPSTDTQYF. The chain is built from TRBV29-1 and TRBJ2-3; D may be TRBD1 (6 bases). V gave up 0 bases and J gave up 0 bases, with 16 bases separating them. The germline CDR1 and CDR2 sequences are SQVTM and ANQGSEA. The CDR3 totals 17 residues.

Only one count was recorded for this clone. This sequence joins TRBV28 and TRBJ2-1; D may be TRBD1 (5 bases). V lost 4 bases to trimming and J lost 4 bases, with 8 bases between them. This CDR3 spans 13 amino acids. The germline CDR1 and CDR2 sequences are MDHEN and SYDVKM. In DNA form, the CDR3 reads TGTGCCAGCAGTTGGGGCCTATACAATGAGCAGTTCTTC. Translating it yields CASSWGLYNEQFF.